Here is one T cell receptor beta chain with its context. V dropped 0 bases and J dropped 5; count of bases not matched to a gene: 7. This CDR3 has 16 residues. CDR1 is SGDLS, CDR2 YYNGEE, per germline. The source of the sample is a study of control samples from healthy donors and cancer patients. Clones were sequenced by immunoSEQ multiplex PCR, and TCRdb holds only the in-frame ones, with some missing. The table lists 350,000 to 450,000 clones, 90% of them singletons. Source material: PBMCs. The receptor was isolated from a middle-aged man with head and neck cancer. This rearrangement joins TRBV9 to TRBJ2-1; 8 nucleotides match TRBD1. DNA for the CDR3: TGTGCCAGCAGCGTAGGAGATCAGGGGGCGAACAATGAGCAGTTCTTC. This translates into CASSVGDQGANNEQFF.